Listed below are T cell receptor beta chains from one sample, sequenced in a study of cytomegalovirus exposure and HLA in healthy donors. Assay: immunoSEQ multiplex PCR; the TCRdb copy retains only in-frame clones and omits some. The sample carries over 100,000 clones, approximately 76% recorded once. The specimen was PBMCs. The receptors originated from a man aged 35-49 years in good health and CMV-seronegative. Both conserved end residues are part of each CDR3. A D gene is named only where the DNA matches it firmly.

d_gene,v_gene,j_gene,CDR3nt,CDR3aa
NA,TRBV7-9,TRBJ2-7,TGTGCCAGCAGCTTAGCGGGGGGGCCCTATGGGGAGCAGTACTTC,CASSLAGGPYGEQYF
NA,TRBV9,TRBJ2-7,TGTGCCAGCAGCGCAGCCCTTGACTCGTCGTCCTACGAGCAGTACTTC,CASSAALDSSSYEQYF
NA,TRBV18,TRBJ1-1,TGTGCCAGCTCACCAGGGTCCCAGGGCGGCACTGAAGCTTTCTTT,CASSPGSQGGTEAFF
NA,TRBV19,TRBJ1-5,TGTGCCACCGCGGGGTCGGGGTCAGGAAATCAGCCCCAGCATTTT,CATAGSGSGNQPQHF
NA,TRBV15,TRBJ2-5,TGTGCCACCAGCAGTTTGACGGCCCAAAAGAGGGAGACCCAGTACTTC,CATSSLTAQKRETQYF
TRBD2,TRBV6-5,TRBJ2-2,TGTGCCAGCAGTTATAGCGGGGAACCCACGTCCGGGGAGCTGTTTTTT,CASSYSGEPTSGELFF
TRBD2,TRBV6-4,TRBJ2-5,TGTGCCAGCAGTGAAAAAGCGGGGGGCCGAGAGACCCAGTACTTC,CASSEKAGGRETQYF
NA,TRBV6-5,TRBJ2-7,TGTGCCAGCAGTTACTCCCTACCCGACAGGTCCTACGAGCAGTACTTC,CASSYSLPDRSYEQYF
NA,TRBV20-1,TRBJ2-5,TGCAGTGCTAGAGGGTTAGAGGCCCAGTACTTC,CSARGLEAQYF
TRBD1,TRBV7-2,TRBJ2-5,TGTGCCAGCAGCCAAGGACAGGGGGAATGGGCCCAGTACTTC,CASSQGQGEWAQYF
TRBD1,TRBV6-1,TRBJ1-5,TGTGCCAGCAACGGACAGGGTGGCAATCAGCCCCAGCATTTT,CASNGQGGNQPQHF
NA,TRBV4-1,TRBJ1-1,TGCGCCAGCAGCCTAGTGGTGAGGAACACTGAAGCTTTCTTT,CASSLVVRNTEAFF
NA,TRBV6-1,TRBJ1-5,TGTGCCGGGTCCCGGGAGGCCGGTCAGCCCCAGCATTTT,CAGSREAGQPQHF
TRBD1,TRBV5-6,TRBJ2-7,TGTGCCAGCAGCTTGGGACAGGGGGCCTACGAGCAGTACTTC,CASSLGQGAYEQYF
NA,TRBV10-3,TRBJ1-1,TGTGCCATCAGTGGGACAGAGAACTGGAACACTGAAGCTTTCTTT,CAISGTENWNTEAFF
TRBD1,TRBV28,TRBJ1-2,TGTGCCAGCAGTTTCACAGGGGCTGGCTACACCTTC,CASSFTGAGYTF